This TCR beta chain was identified during a study of shared clonotypes between healthy human individuals. Overall study context: Three plates were used per donor for CD4 naive, three for CD4 memory, two for CD8 naive and one for CD8 memory. Findings and caveats of the study: Memory subsets generally showed lower estimated richness than naive subsets. A small donor pool kept down the genetic and exposure-history diversity that was represented.

Germline V gives CDR1 SGHTA, CDR2 FQGNSA. The germline V and J ends were trimmed by 4 bases and 2 bases, with 12 bases remaining between them. The CDR3 has 15 amino acids. Notes on this clone: The antigen is unknown.

The data were produced by immunoSEQ multiplex PCR, yet TCRdb's version contains in-frame clones alone and is incomplete. There are 2 million to 3 million clones in the sample; 93% occur only once, and 0.36% lies in the top ten. The V call is TRBV7-2, the J call TRBJ2-1; possibly TRBD1 for D (6 bases). This clonotype was obtained from a man younger than 35 in good health. Some clones in this sample may be carry-over from other donors' samples. Sequenced sample: naive CD4+ T cells from PBMCs. Subset in this sample: CD45RA+ positively selected. For the CDR3, the DNA is TGTGCCAGCAGCTCTACAGGGAGTGCCTACAATGAGCAGTTCTTC. Translating gives CASSSTGSAYNEQFF. Looking up the rest from reference TRBV7-2 and TRBJ2-1 gives the full variable domain: GAGVSQSPSNKVTEKGKDVELRCDPISGHTALYWYRQSLGQGLEFLIYFQGNSAPDKSGLPSDRFSAERTGGSVSTLTIQRTQQEDSAVYLCASSSTGSAYNEQFFGPGTRLTVL.